This TCR beta chain is drawn from a study of blood T cell repertoires in COVID-19. TCRdb's copy holds only in-frame clones and misses some; the assay was immunoSEQ multiplex PCR. The repertoire holds a few hundred thousand clones, with approximately 84% as singletons. Enrollees, about 18 to 89 years old, lived in around 23 US areas. Recovered Cohort 3 donors showed two negative PCRs, clearance, or symptom resolution. This CDR3 contains 17 residues. V was pared by 0 bases and J by 6 bases, with 18 bases between. Germline V gene lookup returns CDR1 SGHNT and CDR2 YENEEA. The sample comprised PBMCs or T cells enriched from blood (not recorded which). This clonotype was sampled from a young woman who had recovered from COVID-19. The chain joins TRBV11-3 to TRBJ2-1, with D maybe TRBD2 (6 bases). The CDR3 here is CASSLDFQGGAFNEQFF. In DNA form, the CDR3 reads TGTGCCAGCAGCTTAGACTTCCAGGGCGGGGCTTTCAATGAGCAGTTCTTC.